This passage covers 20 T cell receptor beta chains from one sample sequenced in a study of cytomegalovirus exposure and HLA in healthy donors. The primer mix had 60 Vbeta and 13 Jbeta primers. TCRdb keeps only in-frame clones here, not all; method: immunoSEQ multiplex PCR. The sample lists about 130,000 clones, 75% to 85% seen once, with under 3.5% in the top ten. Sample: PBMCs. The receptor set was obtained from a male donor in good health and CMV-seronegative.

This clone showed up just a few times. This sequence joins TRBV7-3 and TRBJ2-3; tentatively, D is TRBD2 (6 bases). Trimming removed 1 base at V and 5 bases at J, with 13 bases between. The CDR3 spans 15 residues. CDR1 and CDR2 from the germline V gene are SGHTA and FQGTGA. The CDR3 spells CASSLMGSGGDTQYF. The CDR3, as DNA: TGTGCCAGCAGCTTAATGGGTAGCGGAGGAGATACGCAGTATTTT.

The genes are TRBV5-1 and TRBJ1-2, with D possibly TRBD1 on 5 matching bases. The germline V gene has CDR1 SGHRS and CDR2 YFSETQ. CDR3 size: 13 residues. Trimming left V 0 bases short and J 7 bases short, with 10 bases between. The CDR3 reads CASSLDRSGGYTF. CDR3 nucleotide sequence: TGCGCCAGCAGCTTGGACAGGTCCGGTGGCTACACCTTC.

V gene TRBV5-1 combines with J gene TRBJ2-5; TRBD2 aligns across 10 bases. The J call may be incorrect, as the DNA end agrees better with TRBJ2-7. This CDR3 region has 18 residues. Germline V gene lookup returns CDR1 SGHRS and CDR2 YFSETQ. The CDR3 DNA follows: TGCGCCAGCAGCTTGGAATTGACTAGCGGGTTGGGCATCGACGAGCAGTACTTC. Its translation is CASSLELTSGLGIDEQYF.

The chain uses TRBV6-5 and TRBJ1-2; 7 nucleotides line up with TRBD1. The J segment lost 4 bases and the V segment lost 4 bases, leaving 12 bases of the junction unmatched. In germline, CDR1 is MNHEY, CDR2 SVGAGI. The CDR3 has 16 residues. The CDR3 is CASSSTTFRTGYGYTF. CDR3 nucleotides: TGTGCCAGCAGTTCCACTACTTTTAGGACAGGCTATGGCTACACCTTC.

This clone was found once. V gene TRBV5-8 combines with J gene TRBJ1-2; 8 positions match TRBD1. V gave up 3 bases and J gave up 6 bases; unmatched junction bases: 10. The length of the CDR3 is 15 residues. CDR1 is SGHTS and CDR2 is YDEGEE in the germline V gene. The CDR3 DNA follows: TGTGCCAGCAGCTCCGACAGGGGAAAAGTGGATGGCTACACCTTC. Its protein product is CASSSDRGKVDGYTF.

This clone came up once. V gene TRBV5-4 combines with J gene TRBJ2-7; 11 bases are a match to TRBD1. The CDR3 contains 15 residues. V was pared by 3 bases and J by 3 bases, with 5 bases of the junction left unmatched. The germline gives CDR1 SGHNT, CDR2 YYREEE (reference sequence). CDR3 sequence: CASSYLGTGGYEQYF. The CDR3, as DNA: TGTGCCAGCAGCTATCTGGGGACAGGGGGCTACGAGCAGTACTTC. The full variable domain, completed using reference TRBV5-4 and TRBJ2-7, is ETGVTQSPTHLIKTRGQQVTLRCSSQSGHNTVSWYQQALGQGPQFIFQYYREEENGRGNFPPRFSGLQFPNYSSELNVNALELDDSALYLCASSYLGTGGYEQYFGPGTRLTVT.

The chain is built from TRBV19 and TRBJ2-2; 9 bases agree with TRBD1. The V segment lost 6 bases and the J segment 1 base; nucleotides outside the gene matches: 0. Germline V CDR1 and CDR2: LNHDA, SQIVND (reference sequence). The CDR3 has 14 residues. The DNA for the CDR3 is TGTGCCAGTAGGGGACAGGGGAACACCGGGGAGCTGTTTTTT. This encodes CASRGQGNTGELFF.

The CDR3 bases are TGTGCCAGCGGACTAGCGGGAAACTACGAGCAGTACTTC. This encodes CASGLAGNYEQYF. The V and J genes are TRBV27 and TRBJ2-7, with 12 bases lining up with TRBD2. This CDR3 is built from 13 residues. V was pared by 8 bases and J by 3 bases, with 2 bases of the junction left unmatched. Germline assignment: CDR1 MNHEY and CDR2 SMNVEV (reference sequence).

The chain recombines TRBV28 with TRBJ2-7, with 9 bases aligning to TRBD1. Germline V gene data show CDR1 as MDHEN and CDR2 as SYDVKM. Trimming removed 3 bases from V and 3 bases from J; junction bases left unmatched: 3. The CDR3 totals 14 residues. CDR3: CASSFSDRGYEQYF. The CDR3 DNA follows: TGTGCCAGCAGTTTCTCGGACAGGGGCTACGAGCAGTACTTC.

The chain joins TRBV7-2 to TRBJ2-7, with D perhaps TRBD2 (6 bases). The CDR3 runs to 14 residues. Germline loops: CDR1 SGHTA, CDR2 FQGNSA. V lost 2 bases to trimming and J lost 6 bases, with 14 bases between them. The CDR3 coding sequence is TGTGCCAGCAGCTTATTAGGGGCGGGGCGCGAGCAGTACTTC. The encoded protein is CASSLLGAGREQYF.

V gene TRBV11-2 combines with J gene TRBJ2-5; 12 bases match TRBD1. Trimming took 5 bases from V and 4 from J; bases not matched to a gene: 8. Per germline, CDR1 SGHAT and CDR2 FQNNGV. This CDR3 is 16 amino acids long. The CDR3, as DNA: TGTGCCAGCAGCCGCGGGGACAGGGGGCTCTTAGAGACCCAGTACTTC. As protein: CASSRGDRGLLETQYF.

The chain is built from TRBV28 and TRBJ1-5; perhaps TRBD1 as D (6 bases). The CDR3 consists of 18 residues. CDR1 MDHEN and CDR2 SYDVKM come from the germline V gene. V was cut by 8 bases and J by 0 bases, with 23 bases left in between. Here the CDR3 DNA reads TGTGCCAGCCGTTATGGCAGGGGTCAACGCTATAGCAATCAGCCCCAGCATTTT. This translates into CASRYGRGQRYSNQPQHF.

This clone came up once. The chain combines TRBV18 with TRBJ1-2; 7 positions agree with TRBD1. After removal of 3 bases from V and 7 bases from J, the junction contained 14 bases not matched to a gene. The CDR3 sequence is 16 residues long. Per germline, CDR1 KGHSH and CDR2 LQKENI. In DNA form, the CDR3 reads TGTGCCAGCTCACCTTCCGGACAGGTTGAAATTGCTGGCTACACCTTC. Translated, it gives CASSPSGQVEIAGYTF.

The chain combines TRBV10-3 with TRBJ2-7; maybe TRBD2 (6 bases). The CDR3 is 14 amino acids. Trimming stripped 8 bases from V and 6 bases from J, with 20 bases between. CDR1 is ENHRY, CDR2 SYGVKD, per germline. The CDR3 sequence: CAIGGARRGSEQYF. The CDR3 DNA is TGTGCCATCGGAGGGGCTCGGAGAGGATCCGAGCAGTACTTC.

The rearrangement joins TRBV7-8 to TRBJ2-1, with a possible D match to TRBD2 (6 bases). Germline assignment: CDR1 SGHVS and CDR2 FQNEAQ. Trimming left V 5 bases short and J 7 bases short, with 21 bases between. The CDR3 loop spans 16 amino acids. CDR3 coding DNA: TGTGCCAGCAGCACGCGGGCCGGGCTAGCGAGGAATGAGCAGTTCTTC. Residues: CASSTRAGLARNEQFF.

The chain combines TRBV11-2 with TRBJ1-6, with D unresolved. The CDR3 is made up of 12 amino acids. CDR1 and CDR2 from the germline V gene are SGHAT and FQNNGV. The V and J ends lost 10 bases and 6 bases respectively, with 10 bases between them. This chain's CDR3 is CATQVLNSPLHF. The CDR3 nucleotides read TGTGCCACGCAAGTACTTAATTCACCCCTCCACTTT.

The chain's CDR3 is CASSEDSHNSPLHF. The CDR3 DNA sequence: TGCGCCAGCAGCGAAGACAGTCATAATTCACCCCTCCACTTT. V is TRBV5-1 and J is TRBJ1-6; maybe TRBD1 (5 bases). This CDR3 has 14 residues. The ends were cut back, 4 bases at V and 5 bases at J, with 10 bases in the middle. Germline CDR1 is SGHRS and CDR2 is YFSETQ.

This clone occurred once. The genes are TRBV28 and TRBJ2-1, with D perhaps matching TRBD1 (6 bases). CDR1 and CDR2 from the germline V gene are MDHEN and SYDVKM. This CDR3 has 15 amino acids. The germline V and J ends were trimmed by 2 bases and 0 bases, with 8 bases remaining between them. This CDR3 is CASSLNRVSYNEQFF. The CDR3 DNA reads TGTGCCAGCAGTTTAAACAGGGTCTCCTACAATGAGCAGTTCTTC.

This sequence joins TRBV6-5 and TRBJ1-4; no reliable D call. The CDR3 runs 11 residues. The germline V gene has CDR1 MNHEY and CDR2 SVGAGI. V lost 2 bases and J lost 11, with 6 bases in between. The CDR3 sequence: CASSYPQKLFF. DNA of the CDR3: TGTGCCAGCAGTTACCCCCAGAAACTGTTTTTT.

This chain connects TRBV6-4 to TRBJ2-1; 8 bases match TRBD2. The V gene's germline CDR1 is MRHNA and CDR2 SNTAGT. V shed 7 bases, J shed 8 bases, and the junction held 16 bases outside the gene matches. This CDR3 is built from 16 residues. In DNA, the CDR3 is TGTGCCAGCACCACCAAAGGGGGGACTAGTCTAGATGAGCAGTTCTTC. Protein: CASTTKGGTSLDEQFF.